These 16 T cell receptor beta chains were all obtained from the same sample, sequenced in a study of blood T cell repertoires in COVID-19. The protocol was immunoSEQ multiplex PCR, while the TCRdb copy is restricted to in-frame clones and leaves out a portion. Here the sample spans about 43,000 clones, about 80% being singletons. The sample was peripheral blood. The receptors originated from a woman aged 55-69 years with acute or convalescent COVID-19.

The CDR3 DNA reads TGTGCCTGGAAAGGCAAAGCGACAGAGACCCAGTACTTC. Translated: CAWKGKATETQYF. The chain recombines TRBV30 with TRBJ2-5; D gene uncertain. This CDR3 has 13 amino acids. Per germline, CDR1 GTSNPN and CDR2 SVGIG (reference sequence). V was shortened by 4 bases and J by 4 bases, with 13 bases between the two germline ends.

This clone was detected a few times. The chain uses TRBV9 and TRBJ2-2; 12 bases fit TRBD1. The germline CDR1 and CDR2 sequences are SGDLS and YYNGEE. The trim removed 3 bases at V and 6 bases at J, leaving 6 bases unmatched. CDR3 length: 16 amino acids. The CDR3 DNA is TGTGCCAGCAGCGCCGGGACAGGGGGCGCATCCGGGGAGCTGTTTTTT. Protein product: CASSAGTGGASGELFF.

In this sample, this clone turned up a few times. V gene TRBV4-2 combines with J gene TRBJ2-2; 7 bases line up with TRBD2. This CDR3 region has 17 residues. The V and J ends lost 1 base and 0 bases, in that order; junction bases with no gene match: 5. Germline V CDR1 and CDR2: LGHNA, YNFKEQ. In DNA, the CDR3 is TGTGCCAGCAGCCAAGGTATCAGCGGGGCGAACACCGGGGAGCTGTTTTTT. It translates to CASSQGISGANTGELFF.

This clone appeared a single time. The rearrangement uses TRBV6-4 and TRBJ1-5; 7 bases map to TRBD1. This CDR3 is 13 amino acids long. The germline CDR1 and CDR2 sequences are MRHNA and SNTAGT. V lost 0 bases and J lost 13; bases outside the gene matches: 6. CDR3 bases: TGTGCCAGCAGTGACTCGCCGACAGGGTCTCAGCATTTT. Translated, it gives CASSDSPTGSQHF.

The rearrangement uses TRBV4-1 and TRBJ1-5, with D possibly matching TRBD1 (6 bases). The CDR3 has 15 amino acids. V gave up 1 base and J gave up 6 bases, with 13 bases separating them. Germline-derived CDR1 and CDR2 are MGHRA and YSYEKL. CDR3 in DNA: TGCGCCAGCAGCCAAGTTCCACAGGGAGCTCAGCCCCAGCATTTT. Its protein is CASSQVPQGAQPQHF.

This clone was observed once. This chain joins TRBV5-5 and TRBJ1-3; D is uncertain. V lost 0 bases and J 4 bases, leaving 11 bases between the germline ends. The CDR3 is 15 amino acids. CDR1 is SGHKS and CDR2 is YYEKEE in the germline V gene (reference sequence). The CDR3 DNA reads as TGTGCCAGCAGCTTGGGCCCCTCCGGGGGAAACACCATATATTTT. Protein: CASSLGPSGGNTIYF.

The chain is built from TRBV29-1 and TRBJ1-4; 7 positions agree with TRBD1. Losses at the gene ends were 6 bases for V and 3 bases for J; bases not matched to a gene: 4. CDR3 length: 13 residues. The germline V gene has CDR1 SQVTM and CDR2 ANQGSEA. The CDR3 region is CSVRQGPNEKLFF. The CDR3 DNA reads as TGCAGCGTCCGACAGGGCCCTAATGAAAAACTGTTTTTT.

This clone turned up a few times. The CDR3 protein is CASSLRQGDEQFF. CDR3 bases: TGTGCCAGCTCATTGAGACAGGGCGATGAGCAGTTCTTC. The chain carries TRBV18 and TRBJ2-1; 7 positions match TRBD1. Per the germline V gene, CDR1 is KGHSH and CDR2 is LQKENI. This CDR3 has 13 amino acids. V shed 5 bases and J 8 bases; nucleotides not matched to a gene: 6.

The CDR3 DNA sequence: TGTGCTAGTGGCTTAGTACCTTCTGGAAACACCATATATTTT. As protein: CASGLVPSGNTIYF. The V gene is TRBV12-5, the J gene TRBJ1-3; D is undetermined. CDR3 size: 14 residues. The V end was cut by 6 bases, the J end by 1 base, with 10 bases between. The germline V gene has CDR1 LGHNT and CDR2 FRNRAP.

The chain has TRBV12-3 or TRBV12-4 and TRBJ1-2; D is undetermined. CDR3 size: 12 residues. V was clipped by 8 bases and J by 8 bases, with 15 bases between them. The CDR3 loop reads CASSLDLQGYTF. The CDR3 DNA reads TGTGCCAGCTCCCTCGACTTGCAAGGCTACACCTTC.

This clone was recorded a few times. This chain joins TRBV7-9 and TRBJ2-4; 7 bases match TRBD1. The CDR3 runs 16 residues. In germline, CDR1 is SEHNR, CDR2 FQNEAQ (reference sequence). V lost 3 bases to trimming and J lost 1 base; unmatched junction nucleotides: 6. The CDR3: CASSFPTGTAKNIQYF. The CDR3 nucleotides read TGTGCCAGCAGCTTCCCGACAGGGACGGCCAAAAACATTCAGTACTTC.

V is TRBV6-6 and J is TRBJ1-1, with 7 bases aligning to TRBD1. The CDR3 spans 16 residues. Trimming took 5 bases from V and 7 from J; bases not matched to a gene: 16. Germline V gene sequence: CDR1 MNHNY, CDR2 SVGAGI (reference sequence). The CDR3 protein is CASSRITTGRSGEAFF. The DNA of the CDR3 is TGTGCCAGCAGTCGAATAACGACAGGGCGGAGCGGTGAAGCTTTCTTT.

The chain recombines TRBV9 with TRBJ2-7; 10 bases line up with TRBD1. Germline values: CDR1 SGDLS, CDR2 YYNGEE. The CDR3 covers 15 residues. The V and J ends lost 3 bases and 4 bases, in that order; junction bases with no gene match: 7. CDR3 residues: CASSEAPGQGYEQYF. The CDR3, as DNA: TGTGCCAGCAGCGAGGCCCCGGGACAGGGGTACGAGCAGTACTTC.

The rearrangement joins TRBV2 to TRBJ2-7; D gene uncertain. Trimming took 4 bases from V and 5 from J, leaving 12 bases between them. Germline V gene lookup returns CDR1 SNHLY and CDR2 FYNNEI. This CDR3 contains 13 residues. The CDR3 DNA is TGTGCCAGCAGTGTCCAGGTAAAGGACGAGCAGTACTTC. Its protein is CASSVQVKDEQYF. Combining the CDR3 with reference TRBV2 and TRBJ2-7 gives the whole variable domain EPEVTQTPSHQVTQMGQEVILRCVPISNHLYFYWYRQILGQKVEFLVSFYNNEISEKSEIFDDQFSVERPDGSNFTLKIRSTKLEDSAMYFCASSVQVKDEQYFGPGTRLTVT.

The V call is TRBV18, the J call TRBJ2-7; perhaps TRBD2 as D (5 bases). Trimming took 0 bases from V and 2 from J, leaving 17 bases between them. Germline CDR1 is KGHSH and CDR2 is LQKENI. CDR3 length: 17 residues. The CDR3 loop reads CASSPPLRVGETYEQYF. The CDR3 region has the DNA TGTGCCAGCTCACCACCCCTCCGGGTTGGGGAGACCTACGAGCAGTACTTC.

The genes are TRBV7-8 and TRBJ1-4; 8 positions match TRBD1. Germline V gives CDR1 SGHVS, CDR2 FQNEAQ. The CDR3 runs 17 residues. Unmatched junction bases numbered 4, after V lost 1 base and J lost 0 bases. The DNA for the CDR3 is TGTGCCAGCAGCTTAGAGGGCAGGGGGCCAACTAATGAAAAACTGTTTTTT. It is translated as CASSLEGRGPTNEKLFF.